Sequencing of this T cell receptor (beta chain) was carried out in a study of shared clonotypes between healthy human individuals. This clone showed up just a few times. As yet, its antigen is unknown. J lost 7 bases, V lost 5 bases, and 8 bases had no gene match. The CDR3 has 14 residues. The germline V gene encodes CDR1 SGHTA and CDR2 FQGTGA. Measured with immunoSEQ multiplex PCR; TCRdb has only the in-frame clones, and not every one. This sample has about a million clones; approximately 75% occur once, and the top ten carry roughly 0.82%. Study-wide results and caveats: The naive CD4 repertoires of a handful of donors were compared, and about 5% of clonotypes were shared. Naive subsets usually exceeded memory subsets in estimated richness.

This receptor was taken from a man aged 18 to 35 in good health. Some clones in this sample may be carry-over from other donors' samples. V is TRBV7-3 and J is TRBJ2-7; 10 nucleotides match TRBD1. The sequenced sample consisted of memory CD4+ T cells from PBMCs. Subset described: CD45RA-negative fraction. The chain's CDR3 is CASSMTGGSGEQYF. The CDR3 DNA sequence: TGTGCCAGCAGCATGACAGGGGGCTCGGGAGAGCAGTACTTC.